This is a list of T cell receptor beta chains from one sample in a study of regulatory T cells in long-lasting Graves disease. TCRdb reanalysed the multiplex PCR reads using MiXCR and keeps one entry per CDR3 protein. The profile shows approximately 400,000 distinct CDR3 sequences, roughly 20% of them singletons. This sample comprised peripheral blood mononuclear cells (PBMCs), obtained when the disease was refractory, from a patient treated with antithyroid drugs. The receptors derive from a female donor with Graves disease. Each CDR3 is given with its conserved first and last residue. The D gene is left open where the match is weak. Not every row has a clone size; where given, it reads once, few, many or a size class.

j_gene: TRBJ2-1; v_gene: TRBV12-3/TRBV12-4; abundance: NA; d_gene: NA; CDR3nt: TGTGCCAGCAGCCCTAGCGCAAATGAGCAGTTCTTC; CDR3aa: CASSPSANEQFF
j_gene: TRBJ1-1; v_gene: TRBV10-2; abundance: few; d_gene: TRBD1; CDR3nt: TGCGCCAGCAGTAAAAGACAGGGGGCGAAGAACACTGAAGCTTTCTTT; CDR3aa: CASSKRQGAKNTEAFF
j_gene: TRBJ2-2; v_gene: TRBV30; abundance: NA; d_gene: TRBD2; CDR3nt: TGTGCCGGAACCTTTGGCGGGAGTCTGGACACCGGGGAGCTGTTTTTT; CDR3aa: CAGTFGGSLDTGELFF
j_gene: TRBJ2-5; v_gene: TRBV20-1; abundance: many; d_gene: TRBD2; CDR3nt: TGCAGTGCTGCGACTAGCGGTGAAGAGACCCAGTACTTC; CDR3aa: CSAATSGEETQYF
j_gene: TRBJ2-5; v_gene: TRBV5-1; abundance: once; d_gene: TRBD2; CDR3nt: TGCGCCAGCTCTACCGCAGCGGGAGTTGCAGAGACCCAGTACTTC; CDR3aa: CASSTAAGVAETQYF
j_gene: TRBJ2-2; v_gene: TRBV11-2; abundance: few; d_gene: NA; CDR3nt: TGTGCCAGCAGCTTAGCGGCTCGGGACACCGGGGAGCTGTTTTTT; CDR3aa: CASSLAARDTGELFF
j_gene: TRBJ2-7; v_gene: TRBV20-1; abundance: few; d_gene: NA; CDR3nt: TGCAGTGCTACCGCTGGACTGTCGCAGTACTTC; CDR3aa: CSATAGLSQYF
j_gene: TRBJ2-5; v_gene: TRBV18; abundance: many; d_gene: NA; CDR3nt: TGTGCCAGCTCACCACCGACGATTCAAGAGACCCAGTACTTC; CDR3aa: CASSPPTIQETQYF
j_gene: TRBJ2-5; v_gene: TRBV11-2; abundance: many; d_gene: NA; CDR3nt: TGTGCCAGCAGCTTAACGCAGATGCAAGAGACCCAGTACTTC; CDR3aa: CASSLTQMQETQYF
j_gene: TRBJ1-2; v_gene: TRBV20-1; abundance: NA; d_gene: TRBD1; CDR3nt: TGCAGTGCTGAGACAGGGGCCGCAAACTATGGCTACACCTTC; CDR3aa: CSAETGAANYGYTF
j_gene: TRBJ1-1; v_gene: TRBV7-2; abundance: many; d_gene: TRBD1; CDR3nt: TGTGCCAGCAGCATCGGACAGGGGATGAACACTGAAGCTTTCTTT; CDR3aa: CASSIGQGMNTEAFF
j_gene: TRBJ1-2; v_gene: TRBV20-1; abundance: few; d_gene: TRBD1; CDR3nt: TGCAGTGCTATTGTCAGGGGGCAAGGGAGCTATGGCTACACCTTC; CDR3aa: CSAIVRGQGSYGYTF
j_gene: TRBJ2-5; v_gene: TRBV3-1; abundance: NA; d_gene: NA; CDR3nt: TGTGCCAGCAGTGTCTGGGCCGGGGAGACCCAGTACTTC; CDR3aa: CASSVWAGETQYF
j_gene: TRBJ1-5; v_gene: TRBV19; abundance: NA; d_gene: NA; CDR3nt: TGTGCCAGTAGCATCTCTAGGACAGACCCACAGCATTTT; CDR3aa: CASSISRTDPQHF
j_gene: TRBJ1-1; v_gene: TRBV28; abundance: many; d_gene: NA; CDR3nt: TGTGCCAGCAGCCCCGGGCCCACTGAAGCTTTCTTT; CDR3aa: CASSPGPTEAFF
j_gene: TRBJ2-2; v_gene: TRBV20-1; abundance: once; d_gene: NA; CDR3nt: TGCAGTGCTATAGACGCGAACACCGGGGAGCTGTTTTTT; CDR3aa: CSAIDANTGELFF
j_gene: TRBJ2-7; v_gene: TRBV27; abundance: many; d_gene: NA; CDR3nt: TGTGCCAGCGGTAAGCACGACGAGCAGTACTTC; CDR3aa: CASGKHDEQYF
j_gene: TRBJ2-5; v_gene: TRBV20-1; abundance: few; d_gene: NA; CDR3nt: TGCAGTGCTAGGGGGACTCGCGAGGGGGAGACCCAGTACTTC; CDR3aa: CSARGTREGETQYF
j_gene: TRBJ1-5; v_gene: TRBV28; abundance: many; d_gene: TRBD1; CDR3nt: TGTGCCAGCAGGCGCCCAAAAGACAGGGCCGCAATCAATCAGCCCCAGCATTTT; CDR3aa: CASRRPKDRAAINQPQHF
j_gene: TRBJ2-5; v_gene: TRBV6-2/TRBV6-3; abundance: many; d_gene: NA; CDR3nt: TGTGCCAGCAGTTACGATCGGAACGGACAAGCGGAGACCCAGTACTTC; CDR3aa: CASSYDRNGQAETQYF
j_gene: TRBJ2-3; v_gene: TRBV7-9; abundance: NA; d_gene: NA; CDR3nt: TGTGCCAGCAGTGGGGATCGAGAGGATACGCAGTATTTT; CDR3aa: CASSGDREDTQYF
j_gene: TRBJ2-7; v_gene: TRBV6-5; abundance: many; d_gene: NA; CDR3nt: TGTGCCAGCAGTTACTCGAGAAAGGGACACTACGAGCAGTACTTC; CDR3aa: CASSYSRKGHYEQYF
j_gene: TRBJ1-1; v_gene: TRBV12-3/TRBV12-4; abundance: few; d_gene: NA; CDR3nt: TGTGCCAGCAGCCCACTTGGAAGTAGCACTGAAGCTTTCTTT; CDR3aa: CASSPLGSSTEAFF
j_gene: TRBJ1-3; v_gene: TRBV30; abundance: few; d_gene: TRBD1; CDR3nt: TGTGCCTGGAGTGCGGGACAGACCTACCATTTT; CDR3aa: CAWSAGQTYHF
j_gene: TRBJ2-5; v_gene: TRBV28; abundance: many; d_gene: TRBD2; CDR3nt: TGTGCCAGCAGCCACCGGGCGGGAGGAGAGACCCAGTACTTC; CDR3aa: CASSHRAGGETQYF
j_gene: TRBJ2-7; v_gene: TRBV2; abundance: many; d_gene: TRBD2; CDR3nt: TGTGCCAGCAGCGAGACTAGCGGGGGGCCAACCTACGAGCAGTACTTC; CDR3aa: CASSETSGGPTYEQYF
j_gene: TRBJ1-1; v_gene: TRBV5-6; abundance: many; d_gene: NA; CDR3nt: TGTGCCAGCAGTTTAGATGTGAACACTGAAGCTTTCTTT; CDR3aa: CASSLDVNTEAFF
j_gene: TRBJ1-5; v_gene: TRBV28; abundance: many; d_gene: TRBD1; CDR3nt: TGTGCCAGCAGTTTCCTGATCGGACAGGGGCAGGATCAGCCCCAGCATTTT; CDR3aa: CASSFLIGQGQDQPQHF
j_gene: TRBJ1-2; v_gene: TRBV6-1; abundance: NA; d_gene: NA; CDR3nt: TGTGCCGGATCGGCACGGGGCTATGGCTACACCTTC; CDR3aa: CAGSARGYGYTF
j_gene: TRBJ1-5; v_gene: TRBV2; abundance: many; d_gene: NA; CDR3nt: TGTGCCAGCAGTGAAGAGCATAATCAGCCCCAGCATTTT; CDR3aa: CASSEEHNQPQHF
j_gene: TRBJ2-2; v_gene: TRBV7-9; abundance: many; d_gene: NA; CDR3nt: TGTGCCAGCAGGCGGCCGAACACCGGGGAGCTGTTTTTT; CDR3aa: CASRRPNTGELFF
j_gene: TRBJ2-1; v_gene: TRBV7-8; abundance: NA; d_gene: NA; CDR3nt: TGTGCCAGCAGCTTCAAGCTAAAGTCCTCCTACAATGAGCAGTTCTTC; CDR3aa: CASSFKLKSSYNEQFF
j_gene: TRBJ1-2; v_gene: TRBV30; abundance: many; d_gene: TRBD1; CDR3nt: TGTGCCTGGACACCCTCTTTCGGACAGGGGAACTATGGCTACACCTTC; CDR3aa: CAWTPSFGQGNYGYTF
j_gene: TRBJ1-1; v_gene: TRBV3-1; abundance: many; d_gene: TRBD1; CDR3nt: TGTGCCAGCAGTCCGGACAGGGGTTCTGAAGCTTTCTTT; CDR3aa: CASSPDRGSEAFF
j_gene: TRBJ1-4; v_gene: TRBV9; abundance: few; d_gene: NA; CDR3nt: TGTGCCAGCAGCGCTATGGGGACAACTAATGAAAAACTGTTTTTT; CDR3aa: CASSAMGTTNEKLFF
j_gene: TRBJ2-7; v_gene: TRBV5-1; abundance: few; d_gene: TRBD2; CDR3nt: TGCGCCAGCAGCTTGGGATGGACTAGCGGAGACTACGAGCAGTACTTC; CDR3aa: CASSLGWTSGDYEQYF
j_gene: TRBJ1-4; v_gene: TRBV4-1; abundance: NA; d_gene: NA; CDR3nt: TGCGCCAGCAGCCCCACGCGAGGGCCGGTCGAAAAACTGTTTTTT; CDR3aa: CASSPTRGPVEKLFF
j_gene: TRBJ2-7; v_gene: TRBV11-2; abundance: few; d_gene: TRBD1; CDR3nt: TGTGCCAGCAGCGCCCGGGACAGGTTCGCCTACGAGCAGTACTTC; CDR3aa: CASSARDRFAYEQYF
j_gene: TRBJ2-7; v_gene: TRBV7-8; abundance: NA; d_gene: NA; CDR3nt: TGTGCCAGCAGCTTAGTTTCCCCGGGTAACGAGCAGTACTTC; CDR3aa: CASSLVSPGNEQYF
j_gene: TRBJ1-1; v_gene: TRBV30; abundance: NA; d_gene: NA; CDR3nt: TGTGCCTGGGCCGACAGCAACACTGAAGCTTTCTTT; CDR3aa: CAWADSNTEAFF
j_gene: TRBJ1-1; v_gene: TRBV28; abundance: many; d_gene: NA; CDR3nt: TGTGCCAGCAGTTTGGTCCCCTCCGGAGGGGCTGAAGCTTTCTTT; CDR3aa: CASSLVPSGGAEAFF
j_gene: TRBJ2-7; v_gene: TRBV7-2; abundance: many; d_gene: NA; CDR3nt: TGTGCCAGCAGCCCGGGAGCTAGCTCCTACGAGCAGTACTTC; CDR3aa: CASSPGASSYEQYF
j_gene: TRBJ1-2; v_gene: TRBV6-2/TRBV6-3; abundance: NA; d_gene: NA; CDR3nt: TGTGCCAGCAGAAGACGCCTGGGATTAGGGATCTATGGCTACACCTTC; CDR3aa: CASRRRLGLGIYGYTF
j_gene: TRBJ1-2; v_gene: TRBV7-2; abundance: many; d_gene: TRBD1; CDR3nt: TGTGCCAGCAGCTTAGCGTTGACGGCAGGGGGTATGGGTGGCTACACCTTC; CDR3aa: CASSLALTAGGMGGYTF
j_gene: TRBJ2-3; v_gene: TRBV11-2; abundance: few; d_gene: NA; CDR3nt: TGTGCCAGCAGCTTATATAAGACAGATACGCAGTATTTT; CDR3aa: CASSLYKTDTQYF
j_gene: TRBJ1-2; v_gene: TRBV6-5; abundance: few; d_gene: NA; CDR3nt: TGTGCCAGCAGTTACCCGGCGACAGATGGCTACACCTTC; CDR3aa: CASSYPATDGYTF
j_gene: TRBJ2-2; v_gene: TRBV11-1; abundance: NA; d_gene: NA; CDR3nt: TGTGCCAGCAGCTCCGACTTCACACTTCCCGGGGAGCTGTTTTTT; CDR3aa: CASSSDFTLPGELFF
j_gene: TRBJ1-4; v_gene: TRBV20-1; abundance: many; d_gene: TRBD1; CDR3nt: TGCAGTGCTAGAGATGGACAGGATGCAACTAATGAAAAACTGTTTTTT; CDR3aa: CSARDGQDATNEKLFF
j_gene: TRBJ2-5; v_gene: TRBV9; abundance: NA; d_gene: NA; CDR3nt: TGTGCCAGCAGCTCGTACGGAGGGGAAGAGACCCAGTACTTC; CDR3aa: CASSSYGGEETQYF
j_gene: TRBJ2-5; v_gene: TRBV18; abundance: many; d_gene: NA; CDR3nt: TGTGCCAGCTCTGAAGCCGCAGGGACACAAGAGACCCAGTACTTC; CDR3aa: CASSEAAGTQETQYF
j_gene: TRBJ2-7; v_gene: TRBV29-1; abundance: many; d_gene: TRBD2; CDR3nt: TGCAGCGCTTTAGCGGGAGGGCCCCACGAGCAGTACTTC; CDR3aa: CSALAGGPHEQYF
j_gene: TRBJ1-6; v_gene: TRBV6-2/TRBV6-3; abundance: few; d_gene: NA; CDR3nt: TGTGCCAGCAGTTACTCCGGGACCTATAATTCACCCATCCACTTT; CDR3aa: CASSYSGTYNSPIHF
j_gene: TRBJ2-7; v_gene: TRBV29-1; abundance: few; d_gene: NA; CDR3nt: TGCAGCGTTGAATTGGACACGTACCCCTACGAGCAGTACTTC; CDR3aa: CSVELDTYPYEQYF